These 8 T cell receptor beta chains were all obtained from the same sample, sequenced in a study of shared clonotypes between healthy human individuals. Data came from immunoSEQ multiplex PCR; TCRdb stores just in-frame clones and leaves some out. The repertoire includes over a million clones, around 74% of them detected once, and 1.4% to 1.5% sits in the top ten. The sample was memory CD4+ T cells sorted from blood. Subset of the sample: CD45RA-negative fraction. The origin of the receptors is a man aged 18 to 30 in good health.

This clone was observed a few times. The chain recombines TRBV4-2 with TRBJ2-2; 14 nucleotides line up with TRBD2. The germline gives CDR1 LGHNA, CDR2 YNFKEQ. The CDR3 loop spans 18 amino acids. Trimming removed 2 bases from V and 0 bases from J; junction bases left unmatched: 2. The CDR3 here is CASSQSTSGGANTGELFF. The CDR3 region has the DNA TGTGCCAGCAGCCAATCGACTAGCGGGGGGGCGAACACCGGGGAGCTGTTTTTT.

The J gene is TRBJ2-5, the V gene TRBV4-3; D may be TRBD1 (5 bases). Between the trimmed V and J ends, which lost 0 bases and 1 base, there was a span of 9 bases. In germline, CDR1 is LGHNA, CDR2 YSLEER. The CDR3 is made up of 15 amino acids. The CDR3 loop reads CASSQDLGPQETQYF. CDR3 bases: TGCGCCAGCAGCCAAGATCTGGGGCCCCAAGAGACCCAGTACTTC.

The chain employs TRBV2 and TRBJ2-5, with D possibly TRBD1 on 6 matching bases. Trimming took off 2 bases at V and 0 bases at J, with 16 bases between the two ends. This CDR3 region has 17 residues. Germline V gene data show CDR1 as SNHLY and CDR2 as FYNNEI. This chain's CDR3 is CASSEIGATGNQETQYF. The CDR3, as DNA: TGTGCCAGCAGTGAAATCGGGGCTACAGGGAACCAAGAGACCCAGTACTTC.

This chain joins TRBV19 and TRBJ1-1; D not certain. This CDR3 has 14 amino acids. Germline-derived CDR1 and CDR2 are LNHDA and SQIVND (reference sequence). V lost 6 bases to trimming and J lost 1 base, with 12 bases between them. CDR3 bases: TGTGCCAGTAGCTCCGGGCCCGCGAACACTGAAGCTTTCTTT. This sequence encodes CASSSGPANTEAFF. The whole variable domain, filled in from reference TRBV19 and TRBJ1-1, reads DGGITQSPKYLFRKEGQNVTLSCEQNLNHDAMYWYRQDPGQGLRLIYYSQIVNDFQKGDIAEGYSVSREKKESFPLTVTSAQKNPTAFYLCASSSGPANTEAFFGQGTRLTVV.

As regards this clone: Mismatch with germline at one junction end may stem from a read error. V is TRBV4-1 and J is TRBJ1-5; D not certain. Germline CDR1 and CDR2: MGHRA and YSYEKL. The CDR3 has 11 amino acids. The chain's CDR3 is CASSQSGLLYF. The CDR3 coding sequence is TGCGCCAGCAGCCAATCCGGTCTTCTGTATTTT.

The chain uses TRBV9 and TRBJ2-5; the D call may be TRBD1 or TRBD2 (5 bases each). CDR1 is SGDLS, CDR2 YYNGEE, per germline. Trimming left V 0 bases short and J 5 bases short, with 17 bases between. The CDR3 length is 16 residues. The CDR3 DNA reads as TGTGCCAGCAGCGTAGCGGTCTCGGGGCTAGCCGAGACCCAGTACTTC. Translating it yields CASSVAVSGLAETQYF.

This clone was observed a few times. The chain combines TRBV9 with TRBJ2-7; 10 bases agree with TRBD2. CDR1 is SGDLS and CDR2 is YYNGEE in the germline V gene. V shed 4 bases, J shed 5 bases, and the junction held 9 bases outside the gene matches. CDR3 length: 15 amino acids. The CDR3 protein is CASSPTSGRAHEQYF. The CDR3 bases are TGTGCCAGCAGCCCCACGAGCGGGAGGGCCCACGAGCAGTACTTC. The whole variable domain, remainder taken from reference TRBV9 and TRBJ2-7, is DSGVTQTPKHLITATGQRVTLRCSPRSGDLSVYWYQQSLDQGLQFLIQYYNGEERAKGNILERFSAQQFPDLHSELNLSSLELGDSALYFCASSPTSGRAHEQYFGPGTRLTVT.

Note on this clone: The identical CDR3 is also encoded by other nucleotide sequences in the sample. The V and J genes are TRBV30 and TRBJ1-4, with D unclear. The CDR3 extends over 11 amino acids. From germline, CDR1 is GTSNPN and CDR2 SVGIG (reference sequence). V lost 2 bases and J lost 4, with 2 bases in between. This CDR3 is CAWSSNEKLFF. The DNA of the CDR3 is TGTGCCTGGAGTAGTAATGAAAAACTGTTTTTT.